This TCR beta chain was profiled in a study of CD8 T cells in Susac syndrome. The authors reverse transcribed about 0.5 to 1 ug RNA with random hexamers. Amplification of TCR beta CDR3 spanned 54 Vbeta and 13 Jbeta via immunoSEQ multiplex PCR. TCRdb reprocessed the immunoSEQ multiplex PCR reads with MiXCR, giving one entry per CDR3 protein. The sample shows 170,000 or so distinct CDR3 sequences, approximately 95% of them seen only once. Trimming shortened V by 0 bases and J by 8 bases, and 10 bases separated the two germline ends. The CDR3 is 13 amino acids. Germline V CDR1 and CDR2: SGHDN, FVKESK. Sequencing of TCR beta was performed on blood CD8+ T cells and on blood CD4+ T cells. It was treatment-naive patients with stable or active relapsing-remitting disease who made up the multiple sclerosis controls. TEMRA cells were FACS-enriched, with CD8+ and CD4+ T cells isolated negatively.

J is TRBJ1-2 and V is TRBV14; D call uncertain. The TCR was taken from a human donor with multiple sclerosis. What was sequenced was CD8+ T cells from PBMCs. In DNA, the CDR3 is TGTGCCAGCAGCCAAGATCGGCGTGGCGGCTACACCTTC. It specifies CASSQDRRGGYTF. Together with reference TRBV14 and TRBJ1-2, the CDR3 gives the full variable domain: EAGVTQFPSHSVIEKGQTVTLRCDPISGHDNLYWYRRVMGKEIKFLLHFVKESKQDESGMPNNRFLAERTGGTYSTLKVQPAELEDSGVYFCASSQDRRGGYTFGSGTRLTVV.